What follows are 30 T cell receptor beta chains derived from one specimen sequenced in a study of blood T cells in healthy people across ages. The second PCR ran about 6 to 12 cycles with a sample-barcoded 5' primer and J-beta primers. TCRdb reprocessed the 5' RACE reads with MiXCR, giving one entry per CDR3 protein. This sample has approximately 880,000 distinct CDR3 sequences, with 40% to 60% found just once. Sequencing was carried out using blood. The receptor source for this set is a man between 25 and 39 years old in good health.

This chain connects TRBV7-2 to TRBJ1-1, with D perhaps matching TRBD1 (5 bases). Trimming took off 1 base at V and 3 bases at J, with 12 bases between the two ends. This CDR3 has 15 amino acids. Germline assignment: CDR1 SGHTA and CDR2 FQGNSA. For the CDR3, the DNA is TGTGCCAGCAGCTTAGGACTCCTGGGGGACACTGAAGCTTTCTTT. Its protein is CASSLGLLGDTEAFF.

This clonotype was seen a single time. The CDR3 DNA follows: TGTGCCAGCAGCCAAGTCTCCCGCTATGTTGGGGGCTACACCTTC. Its protein is CASSQVSRYVGGYTF. The V and J genes are TRBV4-2 and TRBJ1-2; D is ambiguous. CDR3 length: 15 amino acids. Germline-derived CDR1 and CDR2 are LGHNA and YNFKEQ. V lost 1 base and J lost 8, with 17 bases in between.

The chain has TRBV10-3 and TRBJ1-2; 7 bases agree with TRBD1. V lost 2 bases to trimming and J lost 8 bases; unmatched junction nucleotides: 11. The CDR3 is made up of 15 amino acids. Germline V gene lookup returns CDR1 ENHRY and CDR2 SYGVKD. The chain's CDR3 is CAISENGDSFLGYTF. CDR3 coding DNA: TGTGCCATCAGTGAGAACGGGGACAGCTTCTTAGGCTACACCTTC.

The gene calls are TRBV6-1 and TRBJ1-4; unclear D gene. V lost 6 bases and J lost 6, with 14 bases in between. The CDR3 covers 14 residues. The germline CDR1 and CDR2 sequences are MNHNS and SASEGT. The CDR3 bases are TGTGCCAGCAGAGATACGGGTTGGGATGAAAAACTGTTTTTT. Residues: CASRDTGWDEKLFF.

This clonotype has a handful of counts. The J gene is TRBJ2-1, the V gene TRBV9; D unclear. Germline V CDR1 and CDR2: SGDLS, YYNGEE. Trimming cost V 3 bases and J 9 bases, with 10 bases left between them. CDR3 size: 12 residues. This CDR3 reads CASSGDSAEQFF. The CDR3 DNA reads TGTGCCAGCAGCGGCGACTCTGCTGAGCAGTTCTTC.

The chain uses TRBV30 and TRBJ2-7; D may be TRBD1 or TRBD2 (5 bases each). V shed 4 bases and J shed 2 bases, with 12 bases lying between them. Germline CDR1 GTSNPN, CDR2 SVGIG (reference sequence). This CDR3 region has 13 residues. CDR3 in amino acids: CAWNGGSTYEQYF. The CDR3 DNA follows: TGTGCCTGGAATGGGGGTTCAACCTACGAGCAGTACTTC.

The gene calls are TRBV20-1 and TRBJ2-3; D might be TRBD1 (7 bases). Trimming shortened V by 4 bases and J by 3 bases, and 14 bases separated the two germline ends. The germline V gene has CDR1 DFQATT and CDR2 SNEGSKA (reference sequence). The CDR3 runs to 14 residues. CDR3 residues: CSATPGGRTDTQYF. In nucleotides, the CDR3 is TGCAGTGCTACACCAGGGGGGCGGACAGATACGCAGTATTTT.

The V and J genes are TRBV4-2 and TRBJ1-2, with D maybe TRBD1 (5 bases). The CDR3 is made up of 16 amino acids. Germline V gives CDR1 LGHNA, CDR2 YNFKEQ. V lost 0 bases, J lost 4 bases, and 15 bases lay in between. CDR3 nucleotides: TGTGCCAGCAGCCAAGATAAGGCGAGACAGCTCTATGGCTACACCTTC. Its protein is CASSQDKARQLYGYTF.

The chain is built from TRBV5-1 and TRBJ1-2; the D gene is possibly TRBD1 (5 bases). The CDR3 is made up of 15 amino acids. Looked up from germline, CDR1 is SGHRS and CDR2 is YFSETQ. Between the trimmed V and J ends, which lost 4 bases and 8 bases, there was a span of 21 bases. Here the CDR3 reads CASSPWSQGVQGYTF. CDR3 DNA sequence: TGCGCCAGCAGCCCCTGGAGCCAGGGCGTCCAAGGCTACACCTTC.

For the CDR3, the DNA is TGCGCCAGCAGCCAAGAGGCTGTGGGCAGTATCTTCTATGGCTACACCTTC. Its protein product is CASSQEAVGSIFYGYTF. The V and J genes are TRBV4-3 and TRBJ1-2; D uncertain. The CDR3 loop spans 17 amino acids. Trimming left V 0 bases short and J 4 bases short, with 18 bases between. CDR1 and CDR2 (germline): LGHNA, YSLEER.

This rearrangement joins TRBV6-2 or TRBV6-3 to TRBJ2-7, with D unclear. V was shortened by 7 bases and J by 0 bases, with 13 bases between the two germline ends. The CDR3 contains 14 residues. The V gene's germline CDR1 is MNHEY and CDR2 SVGEGT. CDR3 nucleotide sequence: TGTGCCAGCACCATAGACGGTAGCTCCTACGAGCAGTACTTC. This translates into CASTIDGSSYEQYF.

The chain is built from TRBV12-3 or TRBV12-4 and TRBJ2-3, with 7 bases matching TRBD1. The CDR3 consists of 13 residues. With 6 bases clipped from V and 5 bases from J, the junction kept 5 bases outside the gene matches. The CDR3 region has the DNA TGTGCCAGCAGCCTTGGGACAGTAGATACGCAGTATTTT. As protein: CASSLGTVDTQYF.

This clonotype occurred many times. The chain uses TRBV7-2 and TRBJ2-1; tentatively, D is TRBD1 (5 bases). The germline CDR1 and CDR2 sequences are SGHTA and FQGNSA. The CDR3 loop spans 17 amino acids. V dropped 3 bases and J dropped 6 bases, with 21 bases sitting between them. Written as DNA, the CDR3 is TGTGCCAGCAGCTTGGGGCAGGGTAAAGGAATGGGCAATGAGCAGTTCTTC. It translates to CASSLGQGKGMGNEQFF.

This clonotype was counted a few times. This chain joins TRBV25-1 and TRBJ2-1; D could derive from TRBD1 or TRBD2 (5 bases each). The CDR3 sequence is 13 residues long. V was shortened by 2 bases and J by 9 bases, with 11 bases between the two germline ends. CDR1 MGHDK and CDR2 SYGVNS come from the germline V gene. CDR3 amino acids: CASSEGGRSEQFF. CDR3 coding DNA: TGTGCCAGCAGTGAAGGGGGACGGAGTGAGCAGTTCTTC.

The rearrangement joins TRBV4-2 to TRBJ2-7; TRBD2 agrees at 11 bases. The CDR3 extends over 16 amino acids. The germline gives CDR1 LGHNA, CDR2 YNFKEQ. V lost 1 base, J lost 3 bases, and 5 bases stayed unmatched. The CDR3 nucleotides are TGTGCCAGCAGCCAAGGCGGGACTAGCGGACACTACGAGCAGTACTTC. Amino acids: CASSQGGTSGHYEQYF.

The chain recombines TRBV5-5 with TRBJ2-7; no reliable D call. This CDR3 contains 14 residues. Germline V gene lookup returns CDR1 SGHKS and CDR2 YYEKEE (reference sequence). Deletions cut 4 bases from V and 1 base from J, with 12 bases between. The CDR3, as DNA: TGTGCCAGCAGCCCCGACCCGGCTTCCTACGAGCAGTACTTC. It specifies CASSPDPASYEQYF.

In its sample, this clonotype was seen once. V gene TRBV6-1 combines with J gene TRBJ2-1; D gene uncertain. V was trimmed by 2 bases and J by 6 bases, leaving 5 bases between them. Germline V gene data show CDR1 as MNHNS and CDR2 as SASEGT. The CDR3 totals 12 residues. The DNA of the CDR3 is TGTGCCAGCAGTGAATGGGTCAATGAGCAGTTCTTC. Its protein is CASSEWVNEQFF.

This clonotype was detected a few times. The rearrangement uses TRBV5-1 and TRBJ2-1; possible D gene TRBD1, 8 bases. Trimming took off 7 bases at V and 7 bases at J, with 18 bases between the two ends. CDR3 length equals 14 residues. From germline, CDR1 is SGHRS and CDR2 YFSETQ. The CDR3 DNA reads TGCGCCAGCCGTACAGGGGGGGAAGGAAATGAGCAGTTCTTC. This encodes CASRTGGEGNEQFF.

This clonotype was seen more than once but under ten times. V and J are TRBV2 and TRBJ2-6; no definite D call. V lost 3 bases to trimming and J lost 4 bases, with 10 bases between them. Germline-derived CDR1 and CDR2 are SNHLY and FYNNEI. The CDR3 runs 15 residues. The CDR3 here is CASSEQLGGANVLTF. The CDR3 DNA reads TGTGCCAGCAGTGAGCAACTCGGCGGGGCCAACGTCCTGACTTTC.

The chain has TRBV5-1 and TRBJ1-4, with D tentatively TRBD1 (6 bases). This CDR3 is built from 16 residues. Germline values: CDR1 SGHRS, CDR2 YFSETQ. The V gene lost 0 bases and the J gene lost 7 bases, with 16 bases spanning the gap. CDR3 in DNA: TGCGCCAGCAGCTTGGGAGTCGGCGGCAGGGGTGAAAAACTGTTTTTT. This gives the protein CASSLGVGGRGEKLFF.

The rearrangement uses TRBV5-1 and TRBJ2-2, with 10 bases lining up with TRBD1. The CDR3 loop spans 14 amino acids. Germline CDR1 is SGHRS and CDR2 is YFSETQ. With 4 bases clipped from V and 7 bases from J, the junction kept 4 bases outside the gene matches. CDR3 sequence reads: CASSIGTGVGELFF. The DNA for the CDR3 is TGCGCCAGCAGCATTGGGACAGGGGTCGGGGAGCTGTTTTTT.

CDR3 sequence: CSASELAGYEQYF. The CDR3 DNA follows: TGCAGCGCCTCGGAGCTAGCGGGCTACGAGCAGTACTTC. J is TRBJ2-5 and V is TRBV29-1; TRBD2 matches at 8 bases. The DNA end favors TRBJ2-7, so the J call may be wrong. CDR1 is SQVTM and CDR2 is ANQGSEA in the germline V gene. The CDR3 length is 13 residues.

Only a few counts were recorded for this clonotype. The V gene is TRBV5-8, the J gene TRBJ1-2; D unclear. The CDR3 is 13 amino acids. Per germline, CDR1 SGHTS and CDR2 YDEGEE. V lost 0 bases to trimming and J lost 1 base, with 4 bases between them. The CDR3, as DNA: TGTGCCAGCAGCTTGGCCGTTAACTATGGCTACACCTTC. Translation gives CASSLAVNYGYTF.

The CDR3 spells CASRRGTSVETQYF. As DNA, the CDR3 is TGTGCCAGCAGAAGAGGGACTAGCGTTGAGACCCAGTACTTC. The chain is built from TRBV12-3 or TRBV12-4 and TRBJ2-5; 10 nucleotides agree with TRBD2. V dropped 6 bases and J dropped 5; count of bases not matched to a gene: 6. This CDR3 spans 14 amino acids.

This clonotype was found a few times. The chain carries TRBV29-1 and TRBJ2-5; no clear D gene. The end of the DNA fits TRBJ2-7 better, so the J call may be wrong. CDR1 is SQVTM, CDR2 ANQGSEA, per germline. The CDR3 loop spans 12 amino acids. The CDR3 DNA is TGCAGCGTTGCCCTGGCCGGCTACGAGCAGTACTTC. Encoded protein: CSVALAGYEQYF.

This chain links TRBV25-1 with TRBJ2-1; D not certain. The CDR3 covers 14 residues. Trimming shortened V by 7 bases and J by 0 bases, and 10 bases separated the two germline ends. CDR1 is MGHDK and CDR2 is SYGVNS in the germline V gene. This CDR3 is CASIGQSSYNEQFF. The CDR3, as DNA: TGTGCCAGCATCGGGCAAAGCTCCTACAATGAGCAGTTCTTC.

In this sample, this clonotype turned up a few times. CDR3 loop: CASSPTGTVETQYF. CDR3 sequence (DNA): TGTGCCAGCAGTCCGACAGGGACGGTTGAGACCCAGTACTTC. The genes are TRBV12-3 or TRBV12-4 and TRBJ2-7; TRBD1 agrees at 7 bases. The last part of the DNA fits TRBJ2-5 better; the J call may be wrong. This CDR3 is 14 amino acids long.

The chain is built from TRBV5-1 and TRBJ2-7; 7 nucleotides align to TRBD2. Looked up from germline, CDR1 is SGHRS and CDR2 is YFSETQ. The CDR3 is 15 residues long. V shed 4 bases and J 2 bases; nucleotides not matched to a gene: 9. Here the CDR3 DNA reads TGCGCCAGCAGCCCGAGATCGGGGGGTGCCTACGAGCAGTACTTC. Amino acid sequence: CASSPRSGGAYEQYF.

This clonotype was recorded only once. V usage is TRBV5-1 and J usage is TRBJ2-1; D may correspond to TRBD1 or TRBD2 (6 bases each). Between the trimmed V and J ends, which lost 6 bases and 3 bases, there was a span of 16 bases. There are 15 residues in the CDR3. Germline V gives CDR1 SGHRS, CDR2 YFSETQ. For the CDR3, the DNA is TGCGCCAGCACCCCCACGGGGGCCCTCTACAATGAGCAGTTCTTC. As protein: CASTPTGALYNEQFF.

On this clonotype: A junction boundary mismatches the germline segment, possibly from a read error. The V call is TRBV3-1, the J call TRBJ2-7; D not resolved. The germline gives CDR1 LGHDT, CDR2 YNNKEL (reference sequence). The CDR3 sequence is 15 residues long. The CDR3 region is CASSPGPELSYVQYF. For the CDR3, the DNA is TGTGCCAGCAGCCCCGGGCCGGAACTCTCCTACGTGCAGTACTTC.